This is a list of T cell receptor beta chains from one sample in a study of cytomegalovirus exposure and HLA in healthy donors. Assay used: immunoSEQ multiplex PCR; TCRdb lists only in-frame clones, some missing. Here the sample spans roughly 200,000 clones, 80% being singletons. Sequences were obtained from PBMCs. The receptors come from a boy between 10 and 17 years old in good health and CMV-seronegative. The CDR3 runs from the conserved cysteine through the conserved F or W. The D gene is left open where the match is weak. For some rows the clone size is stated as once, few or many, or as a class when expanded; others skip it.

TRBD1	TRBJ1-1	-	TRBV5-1	TGCGCCAGCAGCTCCCAACCCTACAGGGGAGCAACTGAAGCTTTCTTT	CASSSQPYRGATEAFF
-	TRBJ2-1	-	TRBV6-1	TGTGCCAGCGTGTGGGGGGTAACTTACAATGAGCAGTTCTTC	CASVWGVTYNEQFF
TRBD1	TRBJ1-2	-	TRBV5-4	TGTGCCAGCGCCCCCCTGAGGGGGCAAGCTAACTATGGCTACACCTTC	CASAPLRGQANYGYTF
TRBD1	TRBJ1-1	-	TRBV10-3	TGTGCCATCAGGAAAGAGACAGGGTTGGACACTGAAGCTTTCTTT	CAIRKETGLDTEAFF
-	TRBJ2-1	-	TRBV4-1	TGCGCCAGCAGCGCCCGGGGATTAGGAGCCTACAATGAGCAGTTCTTC	CASSARGLGAYNEQFF
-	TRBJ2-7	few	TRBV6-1	TGTGCCAGCAGGATTAGTTATCGAGCTCGGGAGCAGTACTTC	CASRISYRAREQYF
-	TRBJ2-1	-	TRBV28	TGTGCCAGCAGTTTAGGGGGCCCGACCTACAATGAGCAGTTCTTC	CASSLGGPTYNEQFF
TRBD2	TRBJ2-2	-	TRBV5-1	TGCGCCAGCAGCTTCGGAGGACTAGCGAACACCGGGGAGCTGTTTTTT	CASSFGGLANTGELFF
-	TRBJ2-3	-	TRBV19	TGTGCCAGTAGTGCAGGGGCATCCACAGATACGCAGTATTTT	CASSAGASTDTQYF
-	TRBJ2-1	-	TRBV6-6	TGTGCCAGCATTTACCCGGGAGCGTACCACAATGAGCAGTTCTTC	CASIYPGAYHNEQFF
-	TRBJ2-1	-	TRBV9	TGTGCCAGCAGCCCGCGGGGGCGGTGGCAGTTCTTC	CASSPRGRWQFF
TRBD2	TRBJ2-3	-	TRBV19	TGTGCCAGTAGTACCGTTCTAGCGGCCACAGATACGCAGTATTTT	CASSTVLAATDTQYF
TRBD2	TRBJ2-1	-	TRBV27	TGTGCCAGCAGTTTATTAACTAGCGGGAGTGGTGAGCAGTTCTTC	CASSLLTSGSGEQFF
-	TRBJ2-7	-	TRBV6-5	TGTGCCAGCGGTCTTCGGGGTCCCACCTACGAGCAGTACTTC	CASGLRGPTYEQYF
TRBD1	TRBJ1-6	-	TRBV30	TGTGCCTGGGACAGGGGTTATTCACCCCTCCACTTT	CAWDRGYSPLHF
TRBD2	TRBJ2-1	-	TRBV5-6	TGTGCCAGCAGCTTTCGGGGGGGTGGCTACAATGAGCAGTTCTTC	CASSFRGGGYNEQFF
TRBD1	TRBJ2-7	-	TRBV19	TGTGCCAGTAGCCTACGGACAGGATTACCCTACGAGCAGTACTTC	CASSLRTGLPYEQYF
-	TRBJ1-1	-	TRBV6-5	TGTGCCAGCAGGGGGCCGGTAAACACTGAAGCTTTCTTT	CASRGPVNTEAFF
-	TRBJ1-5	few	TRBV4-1	TGCGCCAGCAGCCAAGTCGTGGGGGCGAGCAATCAGCCCCAGCATTTT	CASSQVVGASNQPQHF
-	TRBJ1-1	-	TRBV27	TGTGCCAGCACATCAGGGGCGCGGAATGAAGCTTTCTTT	CASTSGARNEAFF
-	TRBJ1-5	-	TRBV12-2	TGTGCAAGTCGCCCAAGACAGGGGGGTTATAGCAATCAGCCCCAGCATTTT	CASRPRQGGYSNQPQHF
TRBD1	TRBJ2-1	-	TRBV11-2	TGTGCCAGCAGCACGGACAGGGATGATGAGCAGTTCTTC	CASSTDRDDEQFF
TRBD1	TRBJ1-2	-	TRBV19	TGTGCCAGTAGTAACGACAGGGGGGGCTATGGCTACACCTTC	CASSNDRGGYGYTF
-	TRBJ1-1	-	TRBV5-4	TGTGCCAGCAGCCCCTCCCATGGTAGGAACACTGAAGCTTTCTTT	CASSPSHGRNTEAFF
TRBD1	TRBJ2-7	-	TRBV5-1	TGCGCCAGCAGTTCTCTCCCGGGACAGCCTTCCTACGAGCAGTACTTC	CASSSLPGQPSYEQYF
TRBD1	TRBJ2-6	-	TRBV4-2	TGTGCCAGCAGCCTTAGCATAATGGGGACAGGGGGTAGAGGGGCCAACGTCCTGACTTTC	CASSLSIMGTGGRGANVLTF
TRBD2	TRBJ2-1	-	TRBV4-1	TGCGCCAGCAGCCAAGATGGTTCGGGACTAGCGGGATACCCCTACAATGAGCAGTTCTTC	CASSQDGSGLAGYPYNEQFF
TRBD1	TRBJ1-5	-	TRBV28	TGTGCCAGCAGTCGGACAGGGGGACTCTCGCCCCAGCATTTT	CASSRTGGLSPQHF
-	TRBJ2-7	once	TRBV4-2	TGTGCCAGCAGCCTCAGGCATCAGGGGTCCTACGAGCAGTACTTC	CASSLRHQGSYEQYF
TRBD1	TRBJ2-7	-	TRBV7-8	TGTGCCAGCAGCACAAATCTCGGGACAGGGGAATCCTACGAGCAGTACTTC	CASSTNLGTGESYEQYF
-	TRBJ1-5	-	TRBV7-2	TGTGCCAGCAGCTTAGGGGGGGGTTATCAGCCCCAGCATTTT	CASSLGGGYQPQHF
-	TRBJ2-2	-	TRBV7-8	TGTGCCAGCAGCTTAGACGGGGTCGGGGAGCTGTTTTTT	CASSLDGVGELFF
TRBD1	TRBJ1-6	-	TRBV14	TGTGCCAGCAGCCTAAAGGGGGCTTCCTATAATTCACCCCTCCACTTT	CASSLKGASYNSPLHF
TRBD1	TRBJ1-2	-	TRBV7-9	TGTGCCAGCAGCCTACAAACCCTGACAGGGGATGGCTATGGCTACACCTTC	CASSLQTLTGDGYGYTF
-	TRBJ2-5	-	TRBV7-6	TGTGCCAGCAGCTTATATGAGAGCCGAGAGACCCAGTACTTC	CASSLYESRETQYF
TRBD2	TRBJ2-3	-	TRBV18	TGTGCCAGCTCCGGGGGGGAGACAGATACGCAGTATTTT	CASSGGETDTQYF
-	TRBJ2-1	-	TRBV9	TGTGCCAGCAGCGTAAGGATAATAGCGAGGTACAATGAGCAGTTCTTC	CASSVRIIARYNEQFF
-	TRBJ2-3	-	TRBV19	TGTGCCAGTAGGGTGAGAAACACAGATACGCAGTATTTT	CASRVRNTDTQYF
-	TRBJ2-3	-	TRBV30	TGTGCCTGGAGTGGAGGGACAGGGGAACCAGCGGGAGGGTTCACAGATACGCAGTATTTT	CAWSGGTGEPAGGFTDTQYF
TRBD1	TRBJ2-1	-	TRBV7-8	TGTGCCAGCACCAAAAGACCGACGACAGGGTACAATGAGCAGTTCTTC	CASTKRPTTGYNEQFF
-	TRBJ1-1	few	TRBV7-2	TGTGCCAGCAGCTTACAGGGCTACACTGAAGCTTTCTTT	CASSLQGYTEAFF
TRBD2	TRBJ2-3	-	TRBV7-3	TGTGCCAGCAGCTCCGGACTAGCGGGAGGGACAGATACGCAGTATTTT	CASSSGLAGGTDTQYF
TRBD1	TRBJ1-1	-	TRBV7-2	TGTGCCAGCAGCTTAGGGGACAGGGGAGGGCGGGATGAAGCTTTCTTT	CASSLGDRGGRDEAFF
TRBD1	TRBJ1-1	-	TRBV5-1	TGCGCCAGCAGCTTGGGAGGGGGCTTTTTGAACACTGAAGCTTTCTTT	CASSLGGGFLNTEAFF
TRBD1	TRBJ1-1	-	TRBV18	TGTGCCAGCTCACCACGACAGGGACGAACTGAAGCTTTCTTT	CASSPRQGRTEAFF
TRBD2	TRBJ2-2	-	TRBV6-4	TGTGCCAGCAGTGAACAGCGGGAGTCCGGGGAGCTGTTTTTT	CASSEQRESGELFF
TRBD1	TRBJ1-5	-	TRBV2	TGTGCCAGCAGGGCAGGGGGTATCCAGCCCCAGCATTTT	CASRAGGIQPQHF
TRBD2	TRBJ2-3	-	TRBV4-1	TGCGCCAGCAGTCGTACGGTCCTTAGCTGGACTAGCCACGCATTAACAGATACGCAGTATTTT	CASSRTVLSWTSHALTDTQYF